What follows are 9 T cell receptor beta chains derived from one specimen sequenced in a study of T-cell memory formation after mild COVID-19. TCRdb reprocessed the 5' RACE reads via MiXCR and lists one record per CDR3 protein. The table has 280,000 or so distinct CDR3 sequences, approximately 8% seen once; the top ten hold around a fifth. The specimen was PBMCs or a T cell subset sorted from them (not recorded which). The receptors were gathered from a man between 18 and 35 years old who had mild COVID-19 (a few samples of this study predate the infection). Cell type and time point are not known.

This sequence joins TRBV5-1 and TRBJ1-1; D gene uncertain. The CDR3 length is 13 residues. Germline V gene lookup returns CDR1 SGHRS and CDR2 YFSETQ. The germline V and J ends were trimmed by 4 bases and 8 bases, with 15 bases remaining between them. The CDR3 here is CASSTLVDGEAFF. In DNA form, the CDR3 reads TGCGCCAGCAGCACCTTGGTCGACGGGGAAGCTTTCTTT.

The V and J genes are TRBV18 and TRBJ2-6, with 7 bases matching TRBD1. The germline V gene has CDR1 KGHSH and CDR2 LQKENI. V lost 3 bases, J lost 0 bases, and 5 bases stayed unmatched. The CDR3 loop spans 17 amino acids. The CDR3 nucleotides read TGTGCCAGCTCACCTCGGACAGGTCGCTCTGGGGCCAACGTCCTGACTTTC. Its protein product is CASSPRTGRSGANVLTF.

This clonotype was seen a few times. The V call is TRBV5-1, the J call TRBJ2-7, with TRBD1 as a possible D gene (6 bases). Germline V lookup: CDR1 SGHRS, CDR2 YFSETQ. V lost 3 bases and J 2 bases, leaving 12 bases between the germline ends. CDR3 length: 14 residues. The CDR3 loop reads CASSSLGHAYEQYF. The DNA of the CDR3 is TGCGCCAGCAGCTCCCTGGGACACGCCTACGAGCAGTACTTC. Supplemented by reference TRBV5-1 and TRBJ2-7, the full variable domain reads KAGVTQTPRYLIKTRGQQVTLSCSPISGHRSVSWYQQTPGQGLQFLFEYFSETQRNKGNFPGRFSGRQFSNSRSEMNVSTLELGDSALYLCASSSLGHAYEQYFGPGTRLTVT.

This clonotype came up a few times. The genes are TRBV9 and TRBJ2-7; the D gene is possibly TRBD1 (5 bases). Per germline, CDR1 SGDLS and CDR2 YYNGEE. The V end lost 0 bases, the J end lost 0 bases, and 7 bases lay between the germline ends. The CDR3 has 14 residues. As DNA, the CDR3 is TGTGCCAGCAGCGTAGTAGGGGCCTCCTACGAGCAGTACTTC. Residues: CASSVVGASYEQYF.

This clonotype was seen a handful of times. The V and J genes are TRBV4-1 and TRBJ2-5; D is possibly TRBD1 (5 bases). The CDR3 spans 14 residues. V gave up 4 bases and J gave up 1 base, with 10 bases separating them. CDR1 and CDR2 from the germline V gene are MGHRA and YSYEKL. The DNA of the CDR3 is TGCGCCAGCAGCCTTTCGACAGTCCAAGAGACCCAGTACTTC. Protein product: CASSLSTVQETQYF.

This clonotype was seen more than once but under ten times. This rearrangement joins TRBV11-2 to TRBJ2-4, with TRBD1 matching 9 bases. There are 19 residues in the CDR3. Germline V CDR1 and CDR2: SGHAT, FQNNGV. V shed 0 bases, J shed 7 bases, and the junction held 16 bases outside the gene matches. CDR3 loop: CASSLDLFGGPGTGNIQYF. CDR3 bases: TGTGCCAGCAGCTTAGATTTGTTTGGGGGGCCGGGGACAGGGAACATTCAGTACTTC.

This chain joins TRBV10-3 and TRBJ2-3; D may be TRBD1 (5 bases). The germline gives CDR1 ENHRY, CDR2 SYGVKD. The ends were cut back, 2 bases at V and 5 bases at J, with 14 bases in the middle. The CDR3 contains 15 residues. CDR3 DNA: TGTGCCATCAGTGAGAGAGGCAGGGCGGTAGATACGCAGTATTTT. It encodes CAISERGRAVDTQYF.

The gene calls are TRBV6-2 or TRBV6-3 and TRBJ2-1; 7 bases match TRBD2. Trimming cost V 0 bases and J 8 bases; bases outside gene matches: 4. CDR1 and CDR2 (germline): MNHEY, SVGEGT. The CDR3 consists of 14 residues. CDR3 in DNA: TGTGCCAGCAGTTACTCGGGAGGGGTCGATGAGCAGTTCTTC. This encodes CASSYSGGVDEQFF.

The chain joins TRBV29-1 to TRBJ2-7; either TRBD1 or TRBD2 may supply D (5 bases each). The V end lost 3 bases, the J end lost 2 bases, and 14 bases lay between the germline ends. The CDR3 contains 14 residues. CDR1 is SQVTM and CDR2 is ANQGSEA in the germline V gene. In DNA form, the CDR3 reads TGCAGCGTTGAGTGGAAAGGGGACCCCTACGAGCAGTACGTC. Protein: CSVEWKGDPYEQYV.